This TCR beta chain came from a study of OX40 agonist ivuxolimab in advanced cancers. In the study overall: Patients in dose escalation had liver, melanoma, kidney or head and neck cancers. General study points: Among the lowest peripheral clonal expansion occurred in 0.1-3.0 mg/kg partial responders.

The assay was immunoSEQ multiplex PCR, and TCRdb's table has in-frame clones only and misses some. The sample yields about 100,000 clones, roughly 90% seen once. Trimming cost V 5 bases and J 6 bases, with 8 bases left between them. The CDR3 length is 12 residues. CDR1 is MDHEN, CDR2 SYDVKM, per germline. As concerns this clone: Its specificity is unknown.

This sequence was found in an adult with an advanced solid tumor such as melanoma, head and neck, liver or kidney cancer. Sequenced here: CD4+ or CD8+ T cells sorted from blood, sampled in a trial of the OX40 agonist ivuxolimab. V and J are TRBV28 and TRBJ1-5; D perhaps matches TRBD1 (6 bases). The CDR3 spells CASSGGGQPQHF. CDR3 sequence (DNA): TGTGCCAGCAGTGGGGGCGGTCAGCCCCAGCATTTT.